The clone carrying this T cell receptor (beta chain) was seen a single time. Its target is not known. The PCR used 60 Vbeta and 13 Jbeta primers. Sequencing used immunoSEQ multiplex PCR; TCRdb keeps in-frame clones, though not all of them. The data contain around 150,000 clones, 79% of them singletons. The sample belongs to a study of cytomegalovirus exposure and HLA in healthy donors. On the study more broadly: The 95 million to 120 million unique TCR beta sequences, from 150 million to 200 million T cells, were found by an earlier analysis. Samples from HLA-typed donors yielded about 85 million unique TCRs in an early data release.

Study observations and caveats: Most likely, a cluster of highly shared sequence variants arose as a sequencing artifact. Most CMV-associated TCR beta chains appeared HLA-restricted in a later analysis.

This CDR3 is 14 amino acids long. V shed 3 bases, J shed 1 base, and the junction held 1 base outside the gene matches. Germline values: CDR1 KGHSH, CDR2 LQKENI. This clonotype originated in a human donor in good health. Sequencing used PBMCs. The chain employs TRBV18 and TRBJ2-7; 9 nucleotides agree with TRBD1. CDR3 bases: TGTGCCAGCTCACCGGGGACAGGGTCCTACGAGCAGTACTTC. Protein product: CASSPGTGSYEQYF. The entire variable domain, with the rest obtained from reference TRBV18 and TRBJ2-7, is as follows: NAGVMQNPRHLVRRRGQEARLRCSPMKGHSHVYWYRQLPEEGLKFMVYLQKENIIDESGMPKERFSAEFPKEGPSILRIQQVVRGDSAAYFCASSPGTGSYEQYFGPGTRLTVT.